The 15 T cell receptor beta chains reported below all come from one sample, sequenced in a study of T cell responses to AZD1222 COVID-19 vaccine. Sequencing used immunoSEQ multiplex PCR; TCRdb keeps in-frame clones, though not all of them. This repertoire shows 150,000 to 180,000 clones, about 87% found once; its top ten account for approximately 9%. The sample in question was peripheral blood, obtained 28 days after the second AZD1222 dose. The receptors were sampled from an adult who received the AZD1222 COVID-19 vaccine.

CDR3 sequence: CASSLGWGENEKLFF. CDR3 in DNA: TGTGCCAGCAGCCTCGGTTGGGGGGAGAATGAAAAACTGTTTTTT. The chain combines TRBV6-5 with TRBJ1-4; a weak D match, TRBD1 (5 bases). Germline V gene lookup returns CDR1 MNHEY and CDR2 SVGAGI. V lost 6 bases, J lost 5 bases, and 16 bases lay in between. The CDR3 length is 15 residues.

The chain couples TRBV6-2 or TRBV6-3 to TRBJ2-2; D possibly uses TRBD1 or TRBD2 (6 bases each). Germline CDR1 is MNHEY and CDR2 is SVGEGT. This CDR3 has 15 residues. Between the trimmed V and J ends, which lost 1 base and 4 bases, there was a span of 10 bases. As DNA, the CDR3 is TGTGCCAGCAGTTACTGGTCGGGGGCCACCGGGGAGCTGTTTTTT. This encodes CASSYWSGATGELFF.

This chain joins TRBV19 and TRBJ2-1, with 11 positions matching TRBD2. Losses at the gene ends were 5 bases for V and 5 bases for J; bases not matched to a gene: 17. The CDR3 has 19 amino acids. Germline lookup yields CDR1 LNHDA and CDR2 SQIVND (reference sequence). The CDR3 region is CASSAFGLVAGGSNNEQFF. In DNA, the CDR3 is TGTGCCAGTAGTGCTTTCGGGCTCGTAGCGGGAGGGTCCAACAATGAGCAGTTCTTC.

V gene TRBV6-5 combines with J gene TRBJ1-4, with TRBD1 as a possible D gene (6 bases). Germline CDR1 reads MNHEY; CDR2 reads SVGAGI. The V gene lost 7 bases and the J gene lost 4 bases, with 10 bases spanning the gap. This CDR3 has 13 residues. In nucleotides, the CDR3 is TGTGCCAGCAAGGACAGCCATAATGAAAAACTGTTTTTT. Its protein is CASKDSHNEKLFF.

There are a few counts of this clone. The V call is TRBV11-2, the J call TRBJ2-1, with 10 nucleotides matching TRBD2. There are 17 residues in the CDR3. Germline V gives CDR1 SGHAT, CDR2 FQNNGV. V shed 5 bases, J shed 4 bases, and the junction held 11 bases outside the gene matches. The CDR3 nucleotides read TGTGCCAGCAGCCTCGTAGCGGGAGGACCCACTTACAATGAGCAGTTCTTC. Encoded protein: CASSLVAGGPTYNEQFF.

A single count supports this clone. V and J are TRBV7-2 and TRBJ1-4; TRBD1 matches 9 bases. Germline V gene lookup returns CDR1 SGHTA and CDR2 FQGNSA. This CDR3 comprises 15 residues. V lost 5 bases to trimming and J lost 3 bases; unmatched junction nucleotides: 4. The CDR3 DNA is TGTGCCAGCAGCACCAACAGGGGGCCTAATGAAAAACTGTTTTTT. It is translated as CASSTNRGPNEKLFF.

This chain connects TRBV7-3 to TRBJ2-1, with 7 nucleotides matching TRBD2. The CDR3 loop spans 17 amino acids. The germline gives CDR1 SGHTA, CDR2 FQGTGA. V shed 5 bases, J shed 9 bases, and the junction held 19 bases outside the gene matches. The CDR3 sequence is CASSPRLVAGGMGEQFF. The CDR3 DNA sequence: TGTGCCAGCAGCCCGAGGTTAGTAGCGGGCGGCATGGGTGAGCAGTTCTTC.

This clone was seen a single time. The chain is built from TRBV30 and TRBJ1-1, with D maybe TRBD1 (5 bases). Looked up from germline, CDR1 is GTSNPN and CDR2 is SVGIG (reference sequence). The V and J ends lost 5 bases and 7 bases respectively, with 14 bases between them. The CDR3 consists of 12 residues. In DNA, the CDR3 is TGTGCCTGGGTTGGGGCCTCCCTTGAAGCTTTCTTT. This translates into CAWVGASLEAFF.

This chain joins TRBV19 and TRBJ2-3; D call uncertain. The V end lost 5 bases, the J end lost 6 bases, and 12 bases lay between the germline ends. The CDR3 loop spans 13 amino acids. Germline CDR1 is LNHDA and CDR2 is SQIVND (reference sequence). The CDR3 nucleotides are TGTGCCAGTAGTCCTGCCGTTTTGGATACGCAGTATTTT. It codes for CASSPAVLDTQYF.

The chain combines TRBV3-1 (or the pseudogene TRBV3-2) with TRBJ2-3, with 8 positions matching TRBD1. The CDR3 contains 15 residues. The V and J ends lost 4 bases and 9 bases, in that order; junction bases with no gene match: 12. CDR1 is LGHDT and CDR2 is YNNKEL in the germline V gene (reference sequence). The DNA of the CDR3 is TGTGCCAGCAGCCCCCGACAGGGGCCCCTGAAGACGCAGTATTTT. Its protein is CASSPRQGPLKTQYF.

The chain couples TRBV14 to TRBJ1-2; 7 nucleotides agree with TRBD1. The CDR3 runs 16 residues. Germline V gene data show CDR1 as SGHDN and CDR2 as FVKESK. After removal of 4 bases from V and 0 bases from J, the junction contained 8 bases not matched to a gene. The CDR3 reads CASSPQGVKANYGYTF. DNA for the CDR3: TGTGCCAGCAGCCCCCAGGGGGTTAAAGCTAACTATGGCTACACCTTC.

The CDR3 DNA reads as TGTGCCAGCAGCCAGTCAAACGAGCAGTACTTC. It translates to CASSQSNEQYF. The chain combines TRBV4-2 with TRBJ2-7; the D is unclear. This CDR3 is built from 11 residues. The germline CDR1 and CDR2 sequences are LGHNA and YNFKEQ. Trimming cost V 3 bases and J 5 bases, with 5 bases left between them.

The CDR3 nucleotides are TGTGCCAGCCTCGGACTAGCGGCCACAGATACGCAGTATTTT. This translates into CASLGLAATDTQYF. The V and J genes are TRBV2 and TRBJ2-3; 10 nucleotides align to TRBD2. This CDR3 comprises 14 residues. Germline assignment: CDR1 SNHLY and CDR2 FYNNEI. The V gene end was trimmed by 8 bases and the J gene end by 2 bases; junction bases not matched to a gene: 4. Filled out from reference TRBV2 and TRBJ2-3, the complete variable domain reads EPEVTQTPSHQVTQMGQEVILRCVPISNHLYFYWYRQILGQKVEFLVSFYNNEISEKSEIFDDQFSVERPDGSNFTLKIRSTKLEDSAMYFCASLGLAATDTQYFGPGTRLTVL.

V gene TRBV28 combines with J gene TRBJ2-7, with TRBD2 identical over 10 bases. V lost 5 bases and J lost 0; bases outside the gene matches: 4. The CDR3 contains 15 residues. CDR1 and CDR2 from the germline V gene are MDHEN and SYDVKM. Here the CDR3 reads CASSPGTSVSYEQYF. The CDR3 coding sequence is TGTGCCAGCAGTCCCGGGACTAGCGTCTCCTACGAGCAGTACTTC. Full variable domain (outside the CDR3, taken from reference TRBV28 and TRBJ2-7): DVKVTQSSRYLVKRTGEKVFLECVQDMDHENMFWYRQDPGLGLRLIYFSYDVKMKEKGDIPEGYSVSREKKERFSLILESASTNQTSMYLCASSPGTSVSYEQYFGPGTRLTVT.

The chain joins TRBV3-1 (or the pseudogene TRBV3-2) to TRBJ2-7, with 7 bases matching TRBD2. Trimming at V came to 2 bases and at J to 6 bases, leaving 13 bases not matched to a gene. Per germline, CDR1 LGHDT and CDR2 YNNKEL (reference sequence). This CDR3 has 16 amino acids. The CDR3 bases are TGTGCCAGCAGCCAATGGCCGCGGCAGCGGGATGGCGAGCAGTACTTC. As protein: CASSQWPRQRDGEQYF.